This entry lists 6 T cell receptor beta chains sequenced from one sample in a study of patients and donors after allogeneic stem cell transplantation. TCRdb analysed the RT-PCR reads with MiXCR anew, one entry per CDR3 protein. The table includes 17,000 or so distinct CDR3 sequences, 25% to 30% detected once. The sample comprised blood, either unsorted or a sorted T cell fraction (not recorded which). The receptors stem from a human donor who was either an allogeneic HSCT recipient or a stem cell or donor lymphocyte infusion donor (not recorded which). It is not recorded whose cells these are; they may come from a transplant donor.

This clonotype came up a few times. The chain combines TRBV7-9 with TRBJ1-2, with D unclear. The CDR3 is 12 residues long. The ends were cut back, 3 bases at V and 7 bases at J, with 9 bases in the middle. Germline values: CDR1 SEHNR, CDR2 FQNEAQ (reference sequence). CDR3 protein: CASSFARTGYTF. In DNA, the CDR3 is TGTGCCAGCAGCTTCGCGAGGACTGGCTACACCTTC.

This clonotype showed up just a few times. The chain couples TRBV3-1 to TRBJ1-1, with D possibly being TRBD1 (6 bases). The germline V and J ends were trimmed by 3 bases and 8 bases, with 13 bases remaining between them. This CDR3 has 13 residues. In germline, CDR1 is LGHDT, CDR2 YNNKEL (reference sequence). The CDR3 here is CASSHFGTHEAFF. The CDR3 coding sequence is TGTGCCAGCAGCCACTTCGGGACACACGAAGCTTTCTTT.

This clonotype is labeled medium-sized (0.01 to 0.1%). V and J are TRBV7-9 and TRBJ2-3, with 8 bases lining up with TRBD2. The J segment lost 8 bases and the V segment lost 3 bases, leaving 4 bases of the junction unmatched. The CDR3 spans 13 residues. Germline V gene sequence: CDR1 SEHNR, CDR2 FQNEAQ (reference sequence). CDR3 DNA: TGTGCCAGCAGCTTGAACAGCGGGGGTACGCAGTATTTT. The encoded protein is CASSLNSGGTQYF.

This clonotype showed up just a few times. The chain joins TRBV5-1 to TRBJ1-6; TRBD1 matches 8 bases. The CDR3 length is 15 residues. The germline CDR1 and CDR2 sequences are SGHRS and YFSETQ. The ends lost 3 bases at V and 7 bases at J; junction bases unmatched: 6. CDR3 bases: TGCGCCAGCAGCTCCCGGACAGGGAGGAATTCACCCCTCCACTTT. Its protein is CASSSRTGRNSPLHF.

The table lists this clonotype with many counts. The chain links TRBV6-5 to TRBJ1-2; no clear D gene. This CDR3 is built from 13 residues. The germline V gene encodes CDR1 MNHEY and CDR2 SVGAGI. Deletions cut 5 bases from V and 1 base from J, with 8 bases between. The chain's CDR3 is CASSRTDNYGYTF. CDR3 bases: TGTGCCAGCAGTCGGACGGATAACTATGGCTACACCTTC.

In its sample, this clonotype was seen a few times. The CDR3 is CATSDLNGYTF. The CDR3 coding sequence is TGTGCCACCAGTGACCTGAATGGCTACACCTTC. J is TRBJ1-2 and V is TRBV24-1; D remains unclear. The CDR3 is made up of 11 amino acids. V was cut by 4 bases and J by 6 bases, with 5 bases left in between. Germline CDR1 KGHDR, CDR2 SFDVKD.